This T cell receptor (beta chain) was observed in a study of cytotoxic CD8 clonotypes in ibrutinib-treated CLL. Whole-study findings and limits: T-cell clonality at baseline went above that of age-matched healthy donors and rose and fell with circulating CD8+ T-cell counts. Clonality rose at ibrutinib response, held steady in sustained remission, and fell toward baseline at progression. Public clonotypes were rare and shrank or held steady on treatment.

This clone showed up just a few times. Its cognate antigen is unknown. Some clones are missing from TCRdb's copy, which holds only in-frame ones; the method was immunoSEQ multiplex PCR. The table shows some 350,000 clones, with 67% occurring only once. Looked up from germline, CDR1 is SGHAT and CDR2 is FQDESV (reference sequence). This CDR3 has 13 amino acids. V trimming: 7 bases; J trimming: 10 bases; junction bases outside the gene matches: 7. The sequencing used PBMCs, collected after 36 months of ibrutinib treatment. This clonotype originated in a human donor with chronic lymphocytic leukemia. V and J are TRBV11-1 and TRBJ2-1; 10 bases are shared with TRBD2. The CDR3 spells CASTSGRAGEQFF. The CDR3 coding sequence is TGTGCCAGCACCAGCGGGAGGGCCGGAGAGCAGTTCTTC.